This is a list of T cell receptor beta chains from one sample in a study of technical replicates of blood from a few donors. Sequencing was performed with immunoSEQ multiplex PCR; in TCRdb, only in-frame clones are kept and a portion is missing. The data hold 60,000 to 75,000 clones, with 85% to 90% observed a single time. The sample consisted of PBMCs. The receptors here all came from a human donor in good health. Some clones in this sample may be carry-over from other donors' samples. CDR3s include the opening cysteine and the closing phenylalanine or tryptophan. Clone size is stated in some rows and not others, as once, few, many or a class when expanded.

v_gene: TRBV29-1
j_gene: TRBJ2-5
abundance: -
CDR3aa: CSVVPRAYQETQYF

v_gene: TRBV7-9
j_gene: TRBJ1-6
abundance: -
CDR3aa: CASSLAQGAKSPLHF

v_gene: TRBV5-4
j_gene: TRBJ1-1
abundance: -
CDR3aa: CASSPQGPGTEAFF

v_gene: TRBV7-2
j_gene: TRBJ2-3
abundance: -
CDR3aa: CASSLRLVGTDTQYF

v_gene: TRBV15
j_gene: TRBJ1-2
abundance: -
CDR3aa: CATSRDRGGIYGYTF

v_gene: TRBV29-1
j_gene: TRBJ2-2
abundance: once
CDR3aa: CSVEKASGMNTGELFF

v_gene: TRBV2
j_gene: TRBJ2-7
abundance: -
CDR3aa: CASYGQGVYEQYF

v_gene: TRBV7-8
j_gene: TRBJ1-5
abundance: -
CDR3aa: CASSSEGRNQPQHF

v_gene: TRBV4-1
j_gene: TRBJ1-5
abundance: -
CDR3aa: CASSRDRGSNQPQHF

v_gene: TRBV10-3
j_gene: TRBJ2-1
abundance: -
CDR3aa: CAIRDGLPGNEQFF

v_gene: TRBV6-4
j_gene: TRBJ1-1
abundance: many
CDR3aa: CASSDTLIGRKNTEAFF

v_gene: TRBV9
j_gene: TRBJ2-5
abundance: -
CDR3aa: CASSVAGVAGYEEETQYF

v_gene: TRBV21-1
j_gene: TRBJ1-5
abundance: -
CDR3aa: CASSKEAWTGDSNQPQHF

v_gene: TRBV9
j_gene: TRBJ2-2
abundance: once
CDR3aa: CASSVASRGITGELFF

v_gene: TRBV7-3
j_gene: TRBJ1-2
abundance: -
CDR3aa: CASSLGGGAGYTF

v_gene: TRBV14
j_gene: TRBJ1-3
abundance: -
CDR3aa: CASSTFHLRRAGNTIYF

v_gene: TRBV9
j_gene: TRBJ1-6
abundance: -
CDR3aa: CASSVGENNSPLHF

v_gene: TRBV19
j_gene: TRBJ1-3
abundance: -
CDR3aa: CASISGGGNTIYF

v_gene: TRBV7-2
j_gene: TRBJ1-6
abundance: -
CDR3aa: CASSLATGGYNSPLHF

v_gene: TRBV5-1
j_gene: TRBJ2-7
abundance: -
CDR3aa: CASSLADGTFYEQYF

v_gene: TRBV4-1
j_gene: TRBJ2-5
abundance: -
CDR3aa: CASSPGQTQYF

v_gene: TRBV9
j_gene: TRBJ2-7
abundance: -
CDR3aa: CASSSKMWGDEQYF

v_gene: TRBV19
j_gene: TRBJ2-2
abundance: -
CDR3aa: CASSSGGWSGELFF

v_gene: TRBV7-2
j_gene: TRBJ2-2
abundance: -
CDR3aa: CASSSNTGELFF

v_gene: TRBV7-6
j_gene: TRBJ1-1
abundance: -
CDR3aa: CASSSQTGTTFF

v_gene: TRBV9
j_gene: TRBJ1-1
abundance: -
CDR3aa: CASSSDPGTTEAFF

v_gene: TRBV4-1
j_gene: TRBJ2-7
abundance: -
CDR3aa: CASSQDSPGPYEQYF

v_gene: TRBV7-2
j_gene: TRBJ1-2
abundance: -
CDR3aa: CASSLAPADGYTF

v_gene: TRBV4-3
j_gene: TRBJ2-7
abundance: -
CDR3aa: CASSQDLGLKYEQYF

v_gene: TRBV6-5
j_gene: TRBJ1-1
abundance: -
CDR3aa: CASSYSPQKNTEAFF

v_gene: TRBV18
j_gene: TRBJ2-1
abundance: -
CDR3aa: CASSLERTGTSGKFRANEQFF

v_gene: TRBV7-8
j_gene: TRBJ2-2
abundance: -
CDR3aa: CASSLRVLAGGPVGELFF

v_gene: TRBV19
j_gene: TRBJ2-1
abundance: -
CDR3aa: CASSIDRGTGDYNEQFF

v_gene: TRBV7-3
j_gene: TRBJ2-3
abundance: -
CDR3aa: CASSSPSGSTDTQYF

v_gene: TRBV11-2
j_gene: TRBJ1-2
abundance: -
CDR3aa: CASSSPGQRYGYTF

v_gene: TRBV11-2
j_gene: TRBJ2-3
abundance: -
CDR3aa: CASSSRLAGGIDTQYF

v_gene: TRBV4-1
j_gene: TRBJ2-7
abundance: -
CDR3aa: CASSQGTGNYEQYF

v_gene: TRBV7-9
j_gene: TRBJ1-1
abundance: -
CDR3aa: CASSQSTDRTMNTEAFF

v_gene: TRBV2
j_gene: TRBJ2-2
abundance: -
CDR3aa: CASSGRTANTGELFF

v_gene: TRBV4-3
j_gene: TRBJ1-2
abundance: -
CDR3aa: CASSQEAGGGYTF

v_gene: TRBV10-3
j_gene: TRBJ2-1
abundance: -
CDR3aa: CASSENNEQFF

v_gene: TRBV6-6
j_gene: TRBJ1-1
abundance: once
CDR3aa: CASSYRQGGNTEAFF

v_gene: TRBV5-1
j_gene: TRBJ2-1
abundance: -
CDR3aa: CASGIGGLPSYNEQFF

v_gene: TRBV2
j_gene: TRBJ1-6
abundance: -
CDR3aa: CASSDAGNSPLHF

v_gene: TRBV5-4
j_gene: TRBJ2-3
abundance: -
CDR3aa: CASSLGGLAGIMDTQYF

v_gene: TRBV6-5
j_gene: TRBJ2-7
abundance: -
CDR3aa: CASSYSKAGSSYEQYF

v_gene: TRBV7-9
j_gene: TRBJ2-2
abundance: few
CDR3aa: CASSFLEGGVGELFF

v_gene: TRBV6-6
j_gene: TRBJ1-6
abundance: -
CDR3aa: CASTTTGFPSPLHF